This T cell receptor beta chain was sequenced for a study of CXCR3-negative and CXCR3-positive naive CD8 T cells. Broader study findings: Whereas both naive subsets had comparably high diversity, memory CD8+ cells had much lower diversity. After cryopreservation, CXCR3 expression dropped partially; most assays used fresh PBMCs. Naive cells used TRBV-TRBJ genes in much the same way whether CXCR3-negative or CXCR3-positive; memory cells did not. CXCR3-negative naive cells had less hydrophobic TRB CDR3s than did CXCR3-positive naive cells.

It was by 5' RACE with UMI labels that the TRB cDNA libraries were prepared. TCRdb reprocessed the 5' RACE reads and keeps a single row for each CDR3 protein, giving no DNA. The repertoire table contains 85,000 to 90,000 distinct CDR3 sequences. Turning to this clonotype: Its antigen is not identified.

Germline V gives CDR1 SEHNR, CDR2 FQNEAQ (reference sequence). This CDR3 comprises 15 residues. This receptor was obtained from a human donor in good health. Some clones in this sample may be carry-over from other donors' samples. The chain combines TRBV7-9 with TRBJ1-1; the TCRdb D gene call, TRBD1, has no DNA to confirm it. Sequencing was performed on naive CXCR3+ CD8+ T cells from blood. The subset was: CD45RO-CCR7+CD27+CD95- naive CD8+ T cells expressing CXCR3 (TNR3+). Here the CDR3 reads CASSLRTGGDTEAFF.